This T cell receptor beta chain was captured in a study of blood T cell repertoires in COVID-19. Study-level background: Sites in the United States, Italy and Spain provided acute and convalescent COVID-19 samples. PBMCs, B-cell-depleted T cells, or T cells provided the cDNA or gDNA that made up the material.

In the authors' workflow: Amplification of reference gene primers provided the estimated nucleated cell counts. Method: immunoSEQ multiplex PCR; TCRdb's copy keeps in-frame clones and lacks some. V and J calls plus clone size are reproduced from that table; the DNA served to infer D and trimming. The sample has about 140,000 clones, around 73% seen once. V shed 3 bases and J shed 1 base, with 9 bases lying between them. The germline gives CDR1 MDHEN, CDR2 SYDVKM. CDR3 size: 14 residues. This TCR came from a woman aged 50 to 65 with active or convalescent COVID-19. The V call is TRBV28, the J call TRBJ1-1; maybe TRBD1 (6 bases). Sequenced: peripheral blood. As DNA, the CDR3 is TGTGCCAGCAGTTTGGGACAACAGAACACTGAAGCTTTCTTT. Amino acids: CASSLGQQNTEAFF.